This is a list of T cell receptor beta chains from one sample in a study of blood T cells in healthy people across ages. TCRdb fed the 5' RACE reads into MiXCR, producing one record per CDR3 protein. This sample has around 500,000 distinct CDR3 sequences, with 40% to 55% found just once. Sequencing was performed on blood. These receptors were obtained from an elderly man in good health. The CDR3 runs from the conserved cysteine through the conserved F or W. The order of the fields is CDR3 protein, V gene.

CDR3: CSARDPSSGRDNEQFF
V: TRBV20-1

CDR3: CASTKGGLAGEQYF
V: TRBV7-9

CDR3: CSARDTAGDTQYF
V: TRBV20-1

CDR3: CSAPPPSGDNIQYF
V: TRBV20-1

CDR3: CASSASGQNYNEQFF
V: TRBV9

CDR3: CSASMGRALQAQHF
V: TRBV29-1

CDR3: CASSQAGQAFTDTQYF
V: TRBV4-2

CDR3: CASSLTSGENSPLHF
V: TRBV5-4

CDR3: CASSQDQWVSSYEQYF
V: TRBV3-1

CDR3: CASSLRGRAAINEQFF
V: TRBV27

CDR3: CASSQDRAPSYEQYF
V: TRBV4-3

CDR3: CASSPGTQSYEQYF
V: TRBV7-2

CDR3: CASSAMGGETQYF
V: TRBV2

CDR3: CASTPDPLNTEAFF
V: TRBV7-8

CDR3: CSARDLSQGPNSPLHF
V: TRBV20-1

CDR3: CASNQGRTWDGYTF
V: TRBV6-6

CDR3: CASSFRNYNEQFF
V: TRBV28

CDR3: CASTIGQGTGEQYF
V: TRBV7-9

CDR3: CASSYSRREGDTQYF
V: TRBV6-2/TRBV6-3

CDR3: CSVAPGTGAGNYGYTF
V: TRBV20-1

CDR3: CASSNNRVMNTEAFF
V: TRBV12-3/TRBV12-4

CDR3: CTSRFDKTFDNEQFF
V: TRBV2

CDR3: CASRSSGTVNNEQFF
V: TRBV9

CDR3: CSASHPMLNTAEAFF
V: TRBV20-1

CDR3: CASSLRREGASNEQFF
V: TRBV7-9

CDR3: CASSLATGTSYGYTF
V: TRBV5-1

CDR3: CASSATSFTDTQYF
V: TRBV6-2/TRBV6-3

CDR3: CASVPGTLGPRVVGANVLTF
V: TRBV7-3

CDR3: CASSLVPGTGVEQYF
V: TRBV7-2

CDR3: CASSWQGASYEQFF
V: TRBV12-3/TRBV12-4

CDR3: CASSSSGTGSGDTQYF
V: TRBV5-1

CDR3: CASSLFGGLPYEQYF
V: TRBV7-2

CDR3: CASSFTLRGGSTEAFF
V: TRBV28

CDR3: CSVVRTDNTEAFF
V: TRBV29-1

CDR3: CASSPQQGRRSEKLFF
V: TRBV7-9

CDR3: CASSHQDGVNTEAFF
V: TRBV7-9

CDR3: CASSPWEGSEAFF
V: TRBV7-3

CDR3: CASSAGAYEQYF
V: TRBV7-2

CDR3: CASSLNGREDEQYF
V: TRBV7-9

CDR3: CASSLALGTEIYYEQYF
V: TRBV7-2

CDR3: CASSYIRAGELFF
V: TRBV7-2

CDR3: CSASPGTDLPYEQYF
V: TRBV20-1

CDR3: CASSPGEWSYEQYF
V: TRBV4-1

CDR3: CASSRTGSLQETQFF
V: TRBV5-1

CDR3: CASSDPKLAGKTDTQYF
V: TRBV2

CDR3: CASSYYNRGAEDSPLHF
V: TRBV6-5

CDR3: CSESSYNEQFF
V: TRBV20-1

CDR3: CSDLGLADEQFF
V: TRBV29-1

CDR3: CAISGGGNTEAFF
V: TRBV10-3

CDR3: CASSKGQGYNEQFF
V: TRBV6-5